A selection of T cell receptor beta chains follows, all from one sample in a study of T cells in Graves' hyperthyroidism and ophthalmopathy. TCRdb independently ran MiXCR on the multiplex PCR reads; one entry per CDR3 protein. The data hold approximately 250,000 distinct CDR3 sequences, with around 26% observed a single time. Sequencing was performed on blood. The origin of the receptors is a woman in her thirties or forties with Graves' ophthalmopathy. CDR3s include the opening cysteine and the closing phenylalanine or tryptophan. Fields, in order: V gene, clone size, D gene, J gene, CDR3 protein, CDR3 DNA. The D gene is left open where the match is weak. Size is stated for part of the rows, as once, few or many counts, or as a class when the clone is expanded.

V: TRBV6-1
size: -
D: -
J: TRBJ1-2
CDR3: CASQKEGSPNFNYGYTF
DNA: TGTGCCAGCCAAAAGGAAGGATCACCCAATTTTAACTATGGCTACACCTTC

V: TRBV7-8
size: -
D: TRBD2
J: TRBJ2-7
CDR3: CASSLISGPYEQYF
DNA: TGTGCCAGCAGCTTAATTAGCGGGCCCTACGAGCAGTACTTC

V: TRBV6-1
size: few
D: TRBD1
J: TRBJ1-2
CDR3: CASSLGQGSSYTF
DNA: TGTGCCAGCAGCCTAGGACAGGGAAGTAGCTACACCTTC

V: TRBV5-1
size: many
D: TRBD2
J: TRBJ2-7
CDR3: CASSVGTSDEQYF
DNA: TGCGCCAGCAGCGTCGGGACTAGCGACGAGCAGTACTTC

V: TRBV7-3
size: many
D: TRBD2
J: TRBJ2-3
CDR3: CASSLYSGGTDTQYF
DNA: TGTGCCAGCAGCTTATACAGCGGGGGCACAGATACGCAGTATTTT

V: TRBV6-5
size: -
D: -
J: TRBJ1-1
CDR3: CASSYPFGGNTEAFF
DNA: TGTGCCAGCAGTTACCCCTTTGGGGGGAACACTGAAGCTTTCTTT

V: TRBV5-8
size: many
D: -
J: TRBJ2-4
CDR3: CASSSARWLGKNIQYF
DNA: TGTGCCAGCAGCTCTGCGCGGTGGTTGGGCAAAAACATTCAGTACTTC

V: TRBV24-1
size: -
D: -
J: TRBJ2-2
CDR3: CATSVGGELFF
DNA: TGTGCCACCAGTGTCGGCGGGGAGCTGTTTTTT

V: TRBV6-2/TRBV6-3
size: many
D: TRBD2
J: TRBJ2-7
CDR3: CASSFGTSGRRRGYEQYF
DNA: TGTGCCAGCAGTTTCGGGACTAGCGGGAGAAGGAGGGGGTACGAGCAGTACTTC

V: TRBV11-1
size: many
D: TRBD1
J: TRBJ2-7
CDR3: CASSSLGGTVRALPEQYF
DNA: TGTGCCAGCAGCTCTTTAGGTGGGACAGTTAGAGCCCTCCCCGAGCAGTACTTC

V: TRBV6-2/TRBV6-3
size: -
D: TRBD1
J: TRBJ2-7
CDR3: CASSSDREGLEQYF
DNA: TGTGCCAGCAGTTCGGACAGGGAAGGACTCGAGCAGTACTTC

V: TRBV20-1
size: many
D: -
J: TRBJ2-5
CDR3: CSAPLQGWGTQYF
DNA: TGCAGTGCCCCCCTCCAGGGCTGGGGGACCCAGTACTTC

V: TRBV29-1
size: -
D: -
J: TRBJ2-7
CDR3: CSGAEDYEQYF
DNA: TGCAGCGGAGCGGAGGATTACGAGCAGTACTTC

V: TRBV3-1
size: many
D: -
J: TRBJ2-7
CDR3: CASSQDWAYEQYF
DNA: TGTGCCAGCAGCCAAGATTGGGCCTACGAGCAGTACTTC

V: TRBV10-3
size: many
D: TRBD1
J: TRBJ2-4
CDR3: CAITLGQGRPKNIQYF
DNA: TGTGCCATCACCCTGGGACAGGGAAGGCCCAAAAACATTCAGTACTTC